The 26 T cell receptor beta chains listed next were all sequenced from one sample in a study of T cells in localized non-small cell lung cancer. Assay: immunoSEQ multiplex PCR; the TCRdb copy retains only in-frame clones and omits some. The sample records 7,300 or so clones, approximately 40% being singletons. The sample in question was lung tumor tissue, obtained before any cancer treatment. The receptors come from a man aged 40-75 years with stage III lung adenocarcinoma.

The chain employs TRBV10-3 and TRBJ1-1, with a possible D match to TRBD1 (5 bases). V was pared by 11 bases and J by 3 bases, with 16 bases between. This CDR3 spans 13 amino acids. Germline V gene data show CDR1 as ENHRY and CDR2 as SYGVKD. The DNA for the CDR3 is TGTGCCCCCGGCCCGGGGGAATACACTGAAGCTTTCTTT. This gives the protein CAPGPGEYTEAFF.

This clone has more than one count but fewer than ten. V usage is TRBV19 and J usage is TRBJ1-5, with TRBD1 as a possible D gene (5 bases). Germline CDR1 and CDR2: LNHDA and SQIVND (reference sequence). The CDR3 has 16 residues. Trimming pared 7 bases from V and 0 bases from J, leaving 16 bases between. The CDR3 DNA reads TGTGCCAGTACCCGGGACGGACCATATAGCAATCAGCCCCAGCATTTT. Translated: CASTRDGPYSNQPQHF.

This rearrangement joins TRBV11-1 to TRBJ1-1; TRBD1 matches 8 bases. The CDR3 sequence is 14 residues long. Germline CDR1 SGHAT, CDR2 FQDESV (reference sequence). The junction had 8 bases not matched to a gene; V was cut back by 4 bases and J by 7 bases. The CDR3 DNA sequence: TGTGCCAGCAGCTCGGCAACCGGGACAGGTGAAGCTTTCTTT. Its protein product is CASSSATGTGEAFF.

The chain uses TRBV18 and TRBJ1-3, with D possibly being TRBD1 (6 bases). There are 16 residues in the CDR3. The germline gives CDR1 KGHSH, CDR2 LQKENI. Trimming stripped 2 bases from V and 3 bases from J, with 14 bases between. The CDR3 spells CASSPSTGGNGNTIYF. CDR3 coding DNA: TGTGCCAGCTCACCATCGACAGGTGGCAATGGAAACACCATATATTTT.

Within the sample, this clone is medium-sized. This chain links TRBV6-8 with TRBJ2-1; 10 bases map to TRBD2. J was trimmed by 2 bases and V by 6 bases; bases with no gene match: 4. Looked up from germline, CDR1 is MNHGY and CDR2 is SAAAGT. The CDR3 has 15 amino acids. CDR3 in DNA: TGTGCCAGCAGCCGGAGCGGGGGGGCCTACAATGAGCAGTTCTTC. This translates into CASSRSGGAYNEQFF.

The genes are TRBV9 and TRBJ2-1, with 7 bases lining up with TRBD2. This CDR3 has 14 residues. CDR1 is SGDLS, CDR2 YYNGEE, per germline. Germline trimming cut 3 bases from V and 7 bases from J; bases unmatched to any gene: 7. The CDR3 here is CASSGGDYLNEQFF. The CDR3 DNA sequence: TGTGCCAGCAGCGGAGGGGACTACTTGAATGAGCAGTTCTTC.

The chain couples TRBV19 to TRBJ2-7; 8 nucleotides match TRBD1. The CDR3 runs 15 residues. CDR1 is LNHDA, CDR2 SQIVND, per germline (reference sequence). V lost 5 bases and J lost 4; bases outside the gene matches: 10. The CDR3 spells CASSPAGQGLYEQYF. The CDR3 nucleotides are TGTGCCAGTAGTCCGGCCGGACAGGGTCTGTACGAGCAGTACTTC.

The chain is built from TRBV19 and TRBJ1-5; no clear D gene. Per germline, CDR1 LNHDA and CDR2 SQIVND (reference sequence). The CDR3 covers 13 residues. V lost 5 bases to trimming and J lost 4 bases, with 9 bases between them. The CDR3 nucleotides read TGTGCCAGTAGTTGGACGTGGAATCAGCCCCAGCATTTT. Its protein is CASSWTWNQPQHF.

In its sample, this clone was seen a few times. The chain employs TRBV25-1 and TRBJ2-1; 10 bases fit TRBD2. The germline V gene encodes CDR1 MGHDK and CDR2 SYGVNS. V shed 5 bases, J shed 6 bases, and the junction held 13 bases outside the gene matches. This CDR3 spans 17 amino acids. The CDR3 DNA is TGTGCCAGCAGTCACGAAGGGTACAGCGGGAGGGCCAATGAGCAGTTCTTC. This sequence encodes CASSHEGYSGRANEQFF.

The CDR3 bases are TGCGCCAGCAGTGACGGACAGGGATTTGGCTACACCTTC. Translation gives CASSDGQGFGYTF. The chain combines TRBV10-2 with TRBJ1-2; 8 nucleotides line up with TRBD1. Germline CDR1 is WSHSY and CDR2 is SAAADI. Trimming took 3 bases from V and 7 from J; bases not matched to a gene: 4. This CDR3 has 13 amino acids.

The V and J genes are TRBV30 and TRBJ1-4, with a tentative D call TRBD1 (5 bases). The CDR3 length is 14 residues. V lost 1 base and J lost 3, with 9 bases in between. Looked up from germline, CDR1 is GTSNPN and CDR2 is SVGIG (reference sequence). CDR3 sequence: CAWSEEGPNEKLFF. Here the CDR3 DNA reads TGTGCCTGGAGTGAGGAGGGGCCTAATGAAAAACTGTTTTTT. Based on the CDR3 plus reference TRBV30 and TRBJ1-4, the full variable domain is SQTIHQWPATLVQPVGSPLSLECTVEGTSNPNLYWYRQAAGRGLQLLFYSVGIGQISSEVPQNLSASRPQDRQFILSSKKLLLSDSGFYLCAWSEEGPNEKLFFGSGTQLSVL.

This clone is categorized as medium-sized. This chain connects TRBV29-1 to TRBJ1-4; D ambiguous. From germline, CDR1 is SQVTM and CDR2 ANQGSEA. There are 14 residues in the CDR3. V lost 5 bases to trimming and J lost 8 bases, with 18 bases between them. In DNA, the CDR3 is TGCAGCGTTATGGATCTAAGGACGAAAGAAAAACTGTTTTTT. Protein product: CSVMDLRTKEKLFF.

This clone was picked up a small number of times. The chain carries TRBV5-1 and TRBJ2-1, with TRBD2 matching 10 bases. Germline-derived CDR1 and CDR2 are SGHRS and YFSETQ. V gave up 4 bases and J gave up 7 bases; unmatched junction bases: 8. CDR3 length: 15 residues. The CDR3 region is CASSGASGRGNEQFF. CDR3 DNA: TGCGCCAGCAGCGGGGCTAGCGGGAGAGGGAATGAGCAGTTCTTC.

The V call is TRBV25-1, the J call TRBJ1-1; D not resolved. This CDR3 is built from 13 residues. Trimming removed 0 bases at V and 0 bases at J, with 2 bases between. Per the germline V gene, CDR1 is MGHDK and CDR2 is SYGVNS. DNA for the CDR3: TGTGCCAGCAGTGAATATGTGAACACTGAAGCTTTCTTT. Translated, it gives CASSEYVNTEAFF.

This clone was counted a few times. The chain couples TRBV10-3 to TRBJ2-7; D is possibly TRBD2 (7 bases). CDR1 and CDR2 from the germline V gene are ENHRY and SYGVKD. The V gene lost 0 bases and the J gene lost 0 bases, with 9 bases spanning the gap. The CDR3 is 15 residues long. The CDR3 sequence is CAISESGGLSYEQYF. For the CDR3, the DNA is TGTGCCATCAGTGAGTCGGGGGGGCTCTCCTACGAGCAGTACTTC.

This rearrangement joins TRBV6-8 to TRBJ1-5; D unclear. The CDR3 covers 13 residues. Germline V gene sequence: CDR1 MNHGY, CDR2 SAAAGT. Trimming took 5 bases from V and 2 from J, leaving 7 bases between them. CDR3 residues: CASSGVGNQPQHF. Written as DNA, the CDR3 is TGTGCCAGCAGTGGGGTAGGCAATCAGCCCCAGCATTTT.

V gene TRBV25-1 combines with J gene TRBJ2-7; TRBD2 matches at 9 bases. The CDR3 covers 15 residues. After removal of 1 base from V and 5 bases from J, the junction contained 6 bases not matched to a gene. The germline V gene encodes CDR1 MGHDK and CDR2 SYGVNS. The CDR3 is CASSESGTSLDEQYF. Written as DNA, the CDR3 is TGTGCCAGCAGTGAATCAGGGACTAGCCTCGACGAGCAGTACTTC.

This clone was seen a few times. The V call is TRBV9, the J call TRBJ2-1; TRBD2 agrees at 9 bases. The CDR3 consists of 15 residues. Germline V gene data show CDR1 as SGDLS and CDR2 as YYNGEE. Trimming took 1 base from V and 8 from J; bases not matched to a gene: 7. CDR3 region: CASSVYGGGAYEQFF. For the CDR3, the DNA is TGTGCCAGCAGCGTATATGGCGGGGGGGCGTATGAGCAGTTCTTC. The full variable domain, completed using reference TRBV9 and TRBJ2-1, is DSGVTQTPKHLITATGQRVTLRCSPRSGDLSVYWYQQSLDQGLQFLIQYYNGEERAKGNILERFSAQQFPDLHSELNLSSLELGDSALYFCASSVYGGGAYEQFFGPGTRLTVL.

The CDR3 protein is CASSPDRGRGAFF. CDR3 DNA: TGCGCCAGCAGCCCTGACAGGGGCCGCGGGGCTTTCTTT. The chain joins TRBV10-2 to TRBJ1-1; 8 bases are a match to TRBD1. This CDR3 spans 13 amino acids. The V and J ends lost 6 bases and 11 bases, in that order; junction bases with no gene match: 11. Germline loops: CDR1 WSHSY, CDR2 SAAADI.

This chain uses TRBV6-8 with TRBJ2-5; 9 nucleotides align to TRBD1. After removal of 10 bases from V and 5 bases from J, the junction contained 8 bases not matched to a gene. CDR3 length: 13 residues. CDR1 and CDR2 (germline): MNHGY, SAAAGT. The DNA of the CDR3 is TGTGCCATCAGGGGACAGGGTGGGGAGACCCAGTACTTC. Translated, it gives CAIRGQGGETQYF.

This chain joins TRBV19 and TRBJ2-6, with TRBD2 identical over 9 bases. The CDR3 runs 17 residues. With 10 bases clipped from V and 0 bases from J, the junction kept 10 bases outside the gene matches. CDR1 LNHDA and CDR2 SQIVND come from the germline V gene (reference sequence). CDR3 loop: CATQPSGTPSGANVLTF. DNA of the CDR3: TGTGCCACACAACCTAGCGGGACTCCCTCTGGGGCCAACGTCCTGACTTTC. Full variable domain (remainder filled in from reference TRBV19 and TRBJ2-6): DGGITQSPKYLFRKEGQNVTLSCEQNLNHDAMYWYRQDPGQGLRLIYYSQIVNDFQKGDIAEGYSVSREKKESFPLTVTSAQKNPTAFYLCATQPSGTPSGANVLTFGAGSRLTVL.

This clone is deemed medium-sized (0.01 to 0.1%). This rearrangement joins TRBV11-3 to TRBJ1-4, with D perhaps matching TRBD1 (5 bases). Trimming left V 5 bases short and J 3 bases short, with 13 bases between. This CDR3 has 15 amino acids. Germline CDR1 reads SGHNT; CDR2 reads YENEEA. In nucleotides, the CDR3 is TGTGCCAGCAGCGCCCAGGGAATGGCTAATGAAAAACTGTTTTTT. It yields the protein CASSAQGMANEKLFF.

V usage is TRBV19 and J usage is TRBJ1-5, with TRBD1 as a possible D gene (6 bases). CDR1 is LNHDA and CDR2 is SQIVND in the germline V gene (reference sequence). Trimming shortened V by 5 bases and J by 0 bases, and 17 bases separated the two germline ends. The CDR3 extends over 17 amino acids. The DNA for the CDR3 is TGTGCCAGTAGTCCTGTAGGGGGGCGTTATAGCAATCAGCCCCAGCATTTT. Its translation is CASSPVGGRYSNQPQHF.

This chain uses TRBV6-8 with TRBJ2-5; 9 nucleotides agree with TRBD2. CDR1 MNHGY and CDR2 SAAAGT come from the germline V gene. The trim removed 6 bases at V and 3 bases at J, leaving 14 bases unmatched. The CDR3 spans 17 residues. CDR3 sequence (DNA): TGTGCCAGCAGAATTAAATCGGGACTAGCTTCCGAAGAGACCCAGTACTTC. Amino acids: CASRIKSGLASEETQYF.

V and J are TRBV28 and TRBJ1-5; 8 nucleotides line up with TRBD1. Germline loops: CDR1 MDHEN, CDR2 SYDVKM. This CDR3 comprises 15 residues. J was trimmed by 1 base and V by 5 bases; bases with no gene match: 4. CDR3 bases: TGTGCCAGCAGTCCAGGGGGCGCGAGCAATCAGCCCCAGCATTTT. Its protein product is CASSPGGASNQPQHF.

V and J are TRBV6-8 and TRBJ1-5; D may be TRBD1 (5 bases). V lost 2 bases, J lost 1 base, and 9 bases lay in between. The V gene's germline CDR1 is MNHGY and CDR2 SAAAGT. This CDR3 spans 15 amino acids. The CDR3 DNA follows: TGTGCCAGCAGTTACGCGTCAGGGAGCAATCAGCCCCAGCATTTT. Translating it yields CASSYASGSNQPQHF.